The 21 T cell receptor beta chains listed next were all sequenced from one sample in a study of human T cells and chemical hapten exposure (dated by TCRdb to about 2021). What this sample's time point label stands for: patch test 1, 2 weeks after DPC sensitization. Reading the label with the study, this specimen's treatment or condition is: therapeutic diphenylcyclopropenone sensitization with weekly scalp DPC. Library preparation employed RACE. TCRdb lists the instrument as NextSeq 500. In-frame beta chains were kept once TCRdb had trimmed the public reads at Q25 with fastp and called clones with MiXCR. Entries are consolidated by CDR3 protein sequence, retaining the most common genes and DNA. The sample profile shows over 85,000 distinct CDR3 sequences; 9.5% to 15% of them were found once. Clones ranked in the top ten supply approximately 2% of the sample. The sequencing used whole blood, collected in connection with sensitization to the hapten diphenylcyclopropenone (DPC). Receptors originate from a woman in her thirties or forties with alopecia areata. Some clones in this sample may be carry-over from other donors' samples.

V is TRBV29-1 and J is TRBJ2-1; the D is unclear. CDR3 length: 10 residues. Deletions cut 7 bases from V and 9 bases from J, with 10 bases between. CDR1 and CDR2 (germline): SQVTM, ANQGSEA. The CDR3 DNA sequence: TGCAGCGGTAGCCGGGTTGAGCAGTTCTTC. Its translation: CSGSRVEQFF.

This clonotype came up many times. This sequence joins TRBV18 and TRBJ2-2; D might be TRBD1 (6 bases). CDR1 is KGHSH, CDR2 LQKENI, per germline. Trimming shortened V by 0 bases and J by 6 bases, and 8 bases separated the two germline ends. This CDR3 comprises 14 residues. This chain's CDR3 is CASSPPGAAGELFF. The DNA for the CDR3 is TGTGCCAGCTCACCACCGGGGGCGGCCGGGGAGCTGTTTTTT.

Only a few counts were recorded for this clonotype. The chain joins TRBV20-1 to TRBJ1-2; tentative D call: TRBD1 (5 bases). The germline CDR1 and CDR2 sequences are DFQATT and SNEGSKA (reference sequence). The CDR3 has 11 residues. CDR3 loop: CGGAGNYGYTF. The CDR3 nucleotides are TGCGGCGGGGCAGGCAACTATGGCTACACCTTC.

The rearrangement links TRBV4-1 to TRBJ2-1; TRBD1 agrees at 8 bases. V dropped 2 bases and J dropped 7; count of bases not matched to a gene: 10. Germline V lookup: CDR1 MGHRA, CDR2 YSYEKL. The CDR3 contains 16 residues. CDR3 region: CASSQQTGAGRNEQFF. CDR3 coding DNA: TGCGCCAGCAGCCAACAGACAGGGGCGGGAAGGAATGAGCAGTTCTTC.

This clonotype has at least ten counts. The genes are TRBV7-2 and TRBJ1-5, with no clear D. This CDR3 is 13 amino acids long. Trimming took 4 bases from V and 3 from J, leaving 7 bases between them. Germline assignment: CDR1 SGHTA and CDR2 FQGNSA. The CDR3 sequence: CASSSDPNQPQHF. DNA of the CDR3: TGTGCCAGCAGCTCGGACCCCAATCAGCCCCAGCATTTT.

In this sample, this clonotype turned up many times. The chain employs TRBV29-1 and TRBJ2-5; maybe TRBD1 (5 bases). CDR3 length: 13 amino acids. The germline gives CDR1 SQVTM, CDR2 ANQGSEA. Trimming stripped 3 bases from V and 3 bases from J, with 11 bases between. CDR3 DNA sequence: TGCAGCGTTGACGTGACAGCCAAAGAGACCCAGTACTTC. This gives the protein CSVDVTAKETQYF.

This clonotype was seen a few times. DNA for the CDR3: TGTGCCAGCAGCGCAGACAGTTATGGCTACACCTTC. It translates to CASSADSYGYTF. The chain uses TRBV9 and TRBJ1-2; tentative D call: TRBD1 (5 bases). Trimming pared 3 bases from V and 5 bases from J, leaving 8 bases between. The CDR3 has 12 residues. Germline lookup yields CDR1 SGDLS and CDR2 YYNGEE.

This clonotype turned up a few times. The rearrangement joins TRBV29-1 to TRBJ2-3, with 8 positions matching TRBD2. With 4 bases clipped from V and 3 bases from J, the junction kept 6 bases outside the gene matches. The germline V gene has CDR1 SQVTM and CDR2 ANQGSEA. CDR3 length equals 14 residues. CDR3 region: CSVASASGTDTQYF. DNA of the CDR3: TGCAGCGTTGCGTCGGCTAGCGGGACAGATACGCAGTATTTT.

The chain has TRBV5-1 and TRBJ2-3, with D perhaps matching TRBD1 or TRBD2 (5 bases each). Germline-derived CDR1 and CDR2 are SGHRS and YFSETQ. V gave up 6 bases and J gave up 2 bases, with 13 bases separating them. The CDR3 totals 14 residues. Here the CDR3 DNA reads TGCGCCAGCACCTCCGGGACGCTCACAGATACGCAGTATTTT. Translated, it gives CASTSGTLTDTQYF.

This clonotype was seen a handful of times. CDR3 bases: TGCAGTGCTAGAGTGGGGGGCACCGGGGAGCTGTTTTTT. It codes for CSARVGGTGELFF. This sequence joins TRBV20-1 and TRBJ2-2, with D maybe TRBD2 (6 bases). The V gene lost 1 base and the J gene lost 4 bases, with 7 bases spanning the gap. The CDR3 extends over 13 amino acids. CDR1 and CDR2 from the germline V gene are DFQATT and SNEGSKA (reference sequence).

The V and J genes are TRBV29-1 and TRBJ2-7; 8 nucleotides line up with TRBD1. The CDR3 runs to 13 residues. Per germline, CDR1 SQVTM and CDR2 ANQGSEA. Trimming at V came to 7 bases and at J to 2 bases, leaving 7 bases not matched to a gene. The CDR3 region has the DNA TGCAGCGGCCGGGACAGGATAACCTACGAGCAGTACTTC. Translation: CSGRDRITYEQYF.

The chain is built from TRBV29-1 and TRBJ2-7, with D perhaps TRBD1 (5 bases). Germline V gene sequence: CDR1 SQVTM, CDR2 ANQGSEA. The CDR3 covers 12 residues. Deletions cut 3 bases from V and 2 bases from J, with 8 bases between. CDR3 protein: CSVETETYEQYF. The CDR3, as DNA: TGCAGCGTTGAGACAGAGACCTACGAGCAGTACTTC.

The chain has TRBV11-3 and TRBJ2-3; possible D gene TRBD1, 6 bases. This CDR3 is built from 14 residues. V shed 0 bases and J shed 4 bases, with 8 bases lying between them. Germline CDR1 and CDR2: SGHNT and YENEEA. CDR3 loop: CASSLEAGADTQYF. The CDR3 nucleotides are TGTGCCAGCAGCTTAGAAGCAGGGGCAGATACGCAGTATTTT.

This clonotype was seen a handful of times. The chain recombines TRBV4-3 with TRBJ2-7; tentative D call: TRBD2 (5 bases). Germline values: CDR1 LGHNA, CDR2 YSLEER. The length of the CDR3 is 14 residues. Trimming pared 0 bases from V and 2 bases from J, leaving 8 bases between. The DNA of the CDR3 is TGCGCCAGCAGCCAAGATTTCGGGGCCTACGAGCAGTACTTC. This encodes CASSQDFGAYEQYF.

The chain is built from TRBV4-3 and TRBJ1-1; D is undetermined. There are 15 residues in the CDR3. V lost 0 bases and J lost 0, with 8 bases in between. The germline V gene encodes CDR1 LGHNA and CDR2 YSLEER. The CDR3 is CASSQDSQMNTEAFF. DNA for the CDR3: TGCGCCAGCAGCCAAGATTCACAAATGAACACTGAAGCTTTCTTT.

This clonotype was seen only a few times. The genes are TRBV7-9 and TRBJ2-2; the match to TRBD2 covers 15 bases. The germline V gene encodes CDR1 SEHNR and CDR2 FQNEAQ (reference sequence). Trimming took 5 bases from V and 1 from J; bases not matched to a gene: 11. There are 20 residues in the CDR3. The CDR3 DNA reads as TGTGCCAGCAGCGCCGGACTAGCGGGAGGGCCATTAATGAACACCGGGGAGCTGTTTTTT. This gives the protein CASSAGLAGGPLMNTGELFF.

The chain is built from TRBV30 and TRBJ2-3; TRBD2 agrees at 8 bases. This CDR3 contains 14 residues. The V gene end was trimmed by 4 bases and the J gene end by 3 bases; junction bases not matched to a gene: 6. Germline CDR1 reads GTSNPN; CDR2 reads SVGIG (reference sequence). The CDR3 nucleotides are TGTGCCTGGACCGGACTAGCTCAGACAGATACGCAGTATTTT. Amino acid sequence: CAWTGLAQTDTQYF.

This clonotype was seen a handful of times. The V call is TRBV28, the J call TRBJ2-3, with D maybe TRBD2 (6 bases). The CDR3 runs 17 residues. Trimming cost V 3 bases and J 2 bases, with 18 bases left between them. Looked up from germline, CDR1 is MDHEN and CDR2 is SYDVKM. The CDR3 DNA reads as TGTGCCAGCAGTTTTGGCGGGGCAACCTATACCACAGATACGCAGTATTTT. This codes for CASSFGGATYTTDTQYF. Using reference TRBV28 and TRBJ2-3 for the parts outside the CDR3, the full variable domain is DVKVTQSSRYLVKRTGEKVFLECVQDMDHENMFWYRQDPGLGLRLIYFSYDVKMKEKGDIPEGYSVSREKKERFSLILESASTNQTSMYLCASSFGGATYTTDTQYFGPGTRLTVL.

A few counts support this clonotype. The CDR3 reads CASSYTLGLETQYF. CDR3 nucleotides: TGTGCCAGCAGTTACACGCTAGGGTTAGAGACCCAGTACTTC. This chain connects TRBV6-5 to TRBJ2-5; D remains unclear. The CDR3 totals 14 residues. V dropped 2 bases and J dropped 4 bases, with 11 bases sitting between them. Germline V CDR1 and CDR2: MNHEY, SVGAGI.

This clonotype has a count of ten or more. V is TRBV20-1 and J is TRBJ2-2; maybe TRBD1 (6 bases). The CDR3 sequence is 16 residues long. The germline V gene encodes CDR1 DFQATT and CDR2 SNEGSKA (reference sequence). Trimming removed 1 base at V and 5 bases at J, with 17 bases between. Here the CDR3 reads CSARGSGQRRTGELFF. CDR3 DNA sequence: TGCAGTGCTAGAGGTTCAGGACAGAGGAGGACCGGGGAGCTGTTTTTT.

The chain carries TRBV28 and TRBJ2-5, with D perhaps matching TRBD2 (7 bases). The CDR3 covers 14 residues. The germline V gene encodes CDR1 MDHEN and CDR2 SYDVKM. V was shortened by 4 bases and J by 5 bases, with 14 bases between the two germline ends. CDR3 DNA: TGTGCCAGCAGTTGGGGCGGGGGCAGGGAGACCCAGTACTTC. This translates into CASSWGGGRETQYF.